The present TCR beta chain was sequenced within a study of tumor and adjacent non-tumor tissue in lung cancer. Study at large: The patients, about nine men and 4 or 5 women, were roughly 30 to 85 with stage I to III disease.

This sample's RNA came from whole unsorted tissue. TCRbeta libraries were built with three rounds of nested PCR, modified from ARM-PCR. Each CDR3 protein gets one entry after TCRdb re-called the multiplex PCR reads with MiXCR. The sample yields 200,000 to 250,000 distinct CDR3 sequences, around 70% seen once. Regarding the study as a whole: Tumor tissue had significantly higher TCR diversity than normal lung.

Trimming pared 1 base from V and 1 base from J, leaving 10 bases between. Germline-derived CDR1 and CDR2 are SGHNT and YENEEA. The CDR3 consists of 15 residues. Remarks on this clonotype: What it recognizes is unknown.

The sample was lung tumor tissue. The TCR was taken from a man between 60 and 70 years old with non-small cell lung cancer. The V gene is TRBV11-3, the J gene TRBJ2-5, with D unclear. The CDR3 is CASSLGWLGQETQYF. CDR3 in DNA: TGTGCCAGCAGCTTAGGCTGGTTAGGCCAAGAGACCCAGTACTTC. Based on the CDR3 plus reference TRBV11-3 and TRBJ2-5, the full variable domain is EAGVVQSPRYKIIEKKQPVAFWCNPISGHNTLYWYLQNLGQGPELLIRYENEEAVDDSQLPKDRFSAERLKGVDSTLKIQPAELGDSAVYLCASSLGWLGQETQYFGPGTRLLVL.